This T cell receptor (beta chain) was sequenced in a study of T-cell reconstitution after alpha-beta-depleted transplantation in children. General study results and limits: Hyperexpanded clones declined; after one year, newly produced T cells mostly supplied diversity. Some patients' high day-60 TCRbeta diversity was traced to surviving recipient T cells and thymic progenitors. Alpha-beta T cells about two months after transplant reportedly derived from several hundred expanded graft clones.

This clonotype was seen a few times. Its target is unknown. Trimming pared 3 bases from V and 8 bases from J, leaving 16 bases between. Germline assignment: CDR1 SGHTA and CDR2 FQGTGA. The CDR3 runs 14 residues. Unique molecular identifiers featured in how the TCRbeta library was prepared. In TCRdb, the PCR reads were re-called with MiXCR into one record per CDR3 protein. Here the sample spans 500,000 to 750,000 distinct CDR3 sequences, 27% being singletons. The receptor was derived from a boy under three years old with Wiskott-Aldrich syndrome, due to receive a stem cell transplant. This chain links TRBV7-3 with TRBJ1-2, with a tentative D call TRBD1 (6 bases). The sample here was PBMCs, taken before TCRalphabeta/CD19-depleted stem cell transplant. CDR3 coding DNA: TGTGCCAGCAGCTTCACAGGGAGACGGGAAGGCTACACCTTC. It specifies CASSFTGRREGYTF.